The next 4 T cell receptor beta chains were all read from a single sample in a study of siplizumab effects on memory and regulatory T cells. Produced via immunoSEQ multiplex PCR; TCRdb's table is partial and in-frame only. Of some 52,000 clones in the sample, under 98% are singletons; the top ten hold 0.55% to 0.65%. Specimen: naive CD4+ T cells sorted from blood. Receptors originate from a human donor in good health.

The V and J genes are TRBV5-6 and TRBJ2-4; no clear D gene. V dropped 3 bases and J dropped 0 bases, with 4 bases sitting between them. The germline CDR1 and CDR2 sequences are SGHDT and YYEEEE. The CDR3 loop spans 13 amino acids. The chain's CDR3 is CASSWVAKNIQYF. CDR3 bases: TGTGCCAGCAGCTGGGTAGCCAAAAACATTCAGTACTTC.

The V call is TRBV19, the J call TRBJ2-2, with D uncertain. V lost 1 base, J lost 1 base, and 4 bases lay in between. CDR1 and CDR2 from the germline V gene are LNHDA and SQIVND (reference sequence). The CDR3 sequence is 14 residues long. The CDR3 region is CASSIGQNTGELFF. CDR3 DNA sequence: TGTGCCAGTAGTATAGGGCAGAACACCGGGGAGCTGTTTTTT.

The chain joins TRBV4-3 to TRBJ2-4, with 10 positions matching TRBD2. Unmatched junction bases numbered 17, after V lost 0 bases and J lost 3 bases. The germline gives CDR1 LGHNA, CDR2 YSLEER. The CDR3 loop spans 21 amino acids. The CDR3 DNA sequence: TGCGCCAGCAGCCAAGATCCGGCTAGCGGGAGTCTAGGACGGCGCAAAAACATTCAGTACTTC. This encodes CASSQDPASGSLGRRKNIQYF.

As concerns this clone: Other DNA sequences in the same sample also yield this CDR3. J is TRBJ2-7 and V is TRBV9; tentatively, D is TRBD2 (5 bases). This CDR3 comprises 16 residues. V lost 0 bases and J lost 9, with 22 bases in between. CDR1 SGDLS and CDR2 YYNGEE come from the germline V gene. The CDR3 loop is CASSVGGGSDLLGQYF. The CDR3 nucleotides read TGTGCCAGCAGCGTAGGGGGTGGGAGTGACCTCTTGGGGCAGTACTTC.